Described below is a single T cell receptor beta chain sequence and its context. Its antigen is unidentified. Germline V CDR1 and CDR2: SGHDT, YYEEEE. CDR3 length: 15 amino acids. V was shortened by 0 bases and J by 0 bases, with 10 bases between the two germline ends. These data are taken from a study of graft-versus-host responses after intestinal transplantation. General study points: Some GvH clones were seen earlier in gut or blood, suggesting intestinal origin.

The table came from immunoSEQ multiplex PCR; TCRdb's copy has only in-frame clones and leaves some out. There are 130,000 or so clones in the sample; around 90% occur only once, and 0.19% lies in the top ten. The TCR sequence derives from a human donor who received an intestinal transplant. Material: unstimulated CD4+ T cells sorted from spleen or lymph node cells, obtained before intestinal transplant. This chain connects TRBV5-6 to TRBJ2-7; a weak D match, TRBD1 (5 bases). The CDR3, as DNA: TGTGCCAGCAGCTTGGTTGCAGGGTTCTCCTACGAGCAGTACTTC. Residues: CASSLVAGFSYEQYF. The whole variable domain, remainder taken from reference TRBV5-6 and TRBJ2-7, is DAGVTQSPTHLIKTRGQQVTLRCSPKSGHDTVSWYQQALGQGPQFIFQYYEEEERQRGNFPDRFSGHQFPNYSSELNVNALLLGDSALYLCASSLVAGFSYEQYFGPGTRLTVT.